The text below deals with one T cell receptor beta chain. The antigen it binds to is not known. No per-base quality is available; no much larger clone lies one base away. This entry belongs to a study of OX40 agonist ivuxolimab in advanced cancers. With respect to the entire study: Ivuxolimab was a fully human IgG2 agonistic monoclonal antibody targeting the costimulatory receptor OX40 (CD134). The dose-escalation cohort was around 83% male with a mean age of approximately 60 years, ranging from 23 to 79. Intravenous ivuxolimab was administered to patients every 2 weeks at six dose levels: 0.01, 0.1, 0.3, 1.5, 3 and 10 mg/kg. The paper covers the monotherapy dose-escalation part of the phase I ivuxolimab trial, which included N ≈ 50 patients. Among the approximately 50 dose-escalation patients, about 19 had hepatocellular carcinoma, 15 or so melanoma, 9 renal cell carcinoma and 9 head and neck cancer. The point of sequencing TCRbeta in the periphery was to test whether ivuxolimab changed TCR sequence diversity and drove clonal T-cell expansion. Prior anti-PD-1, anti-PD-L1 or anti-CTLA-4 therapy was permitted, and 30% to 50% of dose-escalation patients had received checkpoint inhibitors. Partial responses occurred in three dose-escalation patients, of whom one had hepatocellular carcinoma and two had cutaneous melanoma.

Genomic DNA was isolated from the sorted cells so that the TCRbeta CDR3 region could be sequenced. The immunoSEQ Assay was used for sequencing of TCRbeta CDR3 regions. The table was pulled from immuneACCESS by TCRdb, which kept in-frame rearrangements only. Such tables lose some clones; where checked, under half of the loss comes from unresolved V genes, and the rest has no known cause. The sample profile shows under 150,000 clones; about 93% of them were found once. Approximately 0.99% of the sample rests with the top ten. Patients with autoimmune disease history or receiving systemic immunosuppression were excluded from the trial. Peripheral blood for TCR sequencing was collected from all dose cohorts at baseline, on cycle 4 day 1, and on cycle 7 day 1. The samples were taken from a phase I, first-in-human, multicenter, open-label dose-escalation trial of ivuxolimab. Adults with locally advanced or metastatic melanoma, renal cell carcinoma, hepatocellular carcinoma or head and neck squamous cell carcinoma were enrolled in the trial. Before TCR sequencing, CD4+ and CD8+ T cells were separately sorted from peripheral blood.

The germline V gene provides CDR1 SGDLS and CDR2 YYNGEE. From the cysteine through the phenylalanine, the CDR3 covers 15 amino acids. CDR3 DNA is the only sequence kept; it has 45 bases, read in frame from the first base. V trim: 3 bases; J trim: 3 bases; unmatched bases: 5. What the authors observed across the whole study: Low levels of normalized T-cell clonal expansion were also seen in some patients who did not respond. After ivuxolimab, expanded clones were on average more numerous among CD8+ T cells than among CD4+ T cells. At doses of 0.1 to 3.0 mg/kg, clonal expansion of both CD4+ and CD8+ T cells in blood was seen between baseline and week 6. Partial responders in the 0.1-3.0 mg/kg groups had among the lowest normalized peripheral clonal expansion, especially among CD8+ T cells. The antigen specificity of the clonally expanded peripheral T cells was not determined.

The TCR originated in an adult with an advanced solid tumor such as melanoma, head and neck, liver or kidney cancer. The sample here was CD4+ or CD8+ T cells sorted from blood, taken in a trial of the OX40 agonist ivuxolimab. Recombination linked TRBV9 to TRBJ1-4, and 7 junctional nucleotides match TRBD1. The nucleotides read TGTGCCAGCAGCGCTCCGGGACAGCCTAATGAAAAACTGTTTTTT. This encodes CASSAPGQPNEKLFF.